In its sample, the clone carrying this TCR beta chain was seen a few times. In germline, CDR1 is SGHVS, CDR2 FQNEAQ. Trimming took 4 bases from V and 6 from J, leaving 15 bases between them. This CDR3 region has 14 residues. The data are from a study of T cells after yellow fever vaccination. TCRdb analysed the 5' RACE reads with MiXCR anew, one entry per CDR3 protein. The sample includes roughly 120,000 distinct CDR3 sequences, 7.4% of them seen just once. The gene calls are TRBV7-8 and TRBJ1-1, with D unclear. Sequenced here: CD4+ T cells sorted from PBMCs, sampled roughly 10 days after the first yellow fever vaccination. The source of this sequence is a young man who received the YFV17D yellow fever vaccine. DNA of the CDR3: TGTGCCAGCAGCTCCCACCGTGAACTGGCTGAAGCTTTCTTT. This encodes CASSSHRELAEAFF.